The 29 T cell receptor beta chains in this list originate from one sample, sequenced in a study of cytomegalovirus exposure and HLA in healthy donors. PCR was performed using 60 Vbeta and 13 Jbeta primers. Clones were sequenced by immunoSEQ multiplex PCR, and TCRdb holds only the in-frame ones, with some missing. Of some 99,000 clones in the sample, about 70% are singletons; the top ten hold around 1.3%. Sequenced material: PBMCs. The receptors come from a female donor in good health and CMV-seronegative.

The DNA for the CDR3 is TGTGCCTCCCAGGGGGGCAGTAACTATGGCTACACCTTC. Translation gives CASQGGSNYGYTF. V gene TRBV9 combines with J gene TRBJ1-2, with 7 bases lining up with TRBD1. Germline CDR1 is SGDLS and CDR2 is YYNGEE. Germline trimming cut 10 bases from V and 1 base from J; bases unmatched to any gene: 7. The length of the CDR3 is 13 residues.

This clone has a handful of counts. The J gene is TRBJ2-3, the V gene TRBV4-1; D remains ambiguous. Trimming shortened V by 7 bases and J by 6 bases, and 14 bases separated the two germline ends. The CDR3 length is 13 residues. Looked up from germline, CDR1 is MGHRA and CDR2 is YSYEKL. The CDR3: CASTPHGLDTQYF. CDR3 sequence (DNA): TGCGCCAGCACCCCTCACGGGTTGGATACGCAGTATTTT.

This clone was seen a handful of times. V is TRBV27 and J is TRBJ2-1, with 9 nucleotides matching TRBD2. Germline-derived CDR1 and CDR2 are MNHEY and SMNVEV (reference sequence). The ends lost 4 bases at V and 3 bases at J; junction bases unmatched: 1. CDR3 length: 14 amino acids. CDR3 bases: TGTGCCAGCAGTTCTAGCGGGGACTACAATGAGCAGTTCTTC. Protein: CASSSSGDYNEQFF.

This clone came up a few times. The chain joins TRBV29-1 to TRBJ1-1; D uncertain. Trimming stripped 7 bases from V and 5 bases from J, with 14 bases between. From germline, CDR1 is SQVTM and CDR2 ANQGSEA. The CDR3 loop spans 12 amino acids. CDR3 sequence (DNA): TGCAGCGCCCGGACGACGGGGACTGAAGCTTTCTTT. Amino acid sequence: CSARTTGTEAFF.

A single count supports this clone. This chain uses TRBV2 with TRBJ2-7; 8 bases align to TRBD1. Losses at the gene ends were 10 bases for V and 2 bases for J; bases not matched to a gene: 10. The CDR3 totals 14 residues. Germline V lookup: CDR1 SNHLY, CDR2 FYNNEI. CDR3 sequence reads: CAILLGQGPYEQYF. For the CDR3, the DNA is TGTGCCATCTTACTCGGACAGGGACCCTACGAGCAGTACTTC.

The gene calls are TRBV5-1 and TRBJ2-3; 11 nucleotides agree with TRBD1. The junction had 5 bases not matched to a gene; V was cut back by 2 bases and J by 6 bases. The CDR3 runs 15 residues. In germline, CDR1 is SGHRS, CDR2 YFSETQ. The CDR3 spells CASSFGQGASDTQYF. Here the CDR3 DNA reads TGCGCCAGCAGCTTTGGACAGGGGGCGTCGGATACGCAGTATTTT. The whole variable domain, remainder taken from reference TRBV5-1 and TRBJ2-3, is KAGVTQTPRYLIKTRGQQVTLSCSPISGHRSVSWYQQTPGQGLQFLFEYFSETQRNKGNFPGRFSGRQFSNSRSEMNVSTLELGDSALYLCASSFGQGASDTQYFGPGTRLTVL.

V gene TRBV13 combines with J gene TRBJ1-2; D is ambiguous. Germline loops: CDR1 PRHDT, CDR2 FYEKMQ (reference sequence). V dropped 4 bases and J dropped 5 bases, with 17 bases sitting between them. The CDR3 spans 15 residues. The CDR3: CASSSREAPSYGYTF. CDR3 DNA sequence: TGTGCCAGCAGCTCCCGGGAGGCACCCTCTTATGGCTACACCTTC.

J is TRBJ1-5 and V is TRBV10-3; the match to TRBD1 covers 9 bases. From germline, CDR1 is ENHRY and CDR2 SYGVKD. The J segment lost 3 bases and the V segment lost 8 bases, leaving 2 bases of the junction unmatched. The CDR3 is 13 residues long. Written as DNA, the CDR3 is TGTGCCATCCGGGACAGGGTCAATCAGCCCCAGCATTTT. This codes for CAIRDRVNQPQHF.

V usage is TRBV21-1 and J usage is TRBJ2-7; no DNA check was done on the table's D call, TRBD1. TRBV21-1 is classified as a pseudogene. The CDR3 length is 14 residues. The CDR3 loop reads CASSKGGQNYEQYF. The CDR3, as DNA: TGTGCCAGCAGCAAAGGGGGACAGAATTACGAGCAGTACTTC.

This rearrangement joins TRBV29-1 to TRBJ2-7; 12 bases map to TRBD2. After removal of 3 bases from V and 6 bases from J, the junction contained 9 bases not matched to a gene. The CDR3 runs to 15 residues. CDR1 and CDR2 from the germline V gene are SQVTM and ANQGSEA. As DNA, the CDR3 is TGCAGCGTTGAGGGTACTAGCGGGAGGTTAGGCGAGCAGTACTTC. Translation: CSVEGTSGRLGEQYF.

In its sample, this clone was seen once. The V gene is TRBV25-1, the J gene TRBJ2-2; weak D call: TRBD2 (6 bases). Germline CDR1 and CDR2: MGHDK and SYGVNS. Trimming cost V 5 bases and J 3 bases, with 10 bases left between them. The CDR3 loop spans 14 amino acids. The DNA of the CDR3 is TGTGCCAGCAGTTCAAGGGAGGACACCGGGGAGCTGTTTTTT. Amino acid sequence: CASSSREDTGELFF.

The chain combines TRBV5-4 with TRBJ1-1; D might be TRBD1 (5 bases). The germline V gene encodes CDR1 SGHNT and CDR2 YYREEE (reference sequence). The CDR3 sequence is 14 residues long. Trimming pared 4 bases from V and 5 bases from J, leaving 15 bases between. The CDR3: CASSPGRRTTEAFF. In DNA, the CDR3 is TGTGCCAGCAGCCCAGGGCGGAGAACAACTGAAGCTTTCTTT.

The chain links TRBV7-9 to TRBJ1-2; no reliable D call. Between the trimmed V and J ends, which lost 3 bases and 6 bases, there was a span of 8 bases. The CDR3 runs to 12 residues. Germline V gene data show CDR1 as SEHNR and CDR2 as FQNEAQ (reference sequence). CDR3 in DNA: TGTGCCAGCAGCTTTTCGGGAGATGGCTACACCTTC. This sequence encodes CASSFSGDGYTF.

This chain links TRBV30 with TRBJ1-3, with a weak D call TRBD1 (5 bases). The CDR3 covers 15 residues. Germline-derived CDR1 and CDR2 are GTSNPN and SVGIG (reference sequence). V gave up 3 bases and J gave up 4 bases, with 16 bases separating them. This CDR3 is CAWRSWGRSGNTIYF. In DNA, the CDR3 is TGTGCCTGGAGATCTTGGGGCCGCTCGGGAAACACCATATATTTT.

The sample holds a few counts of this clone. This chain joins TRBV6-5 and TRBJ2-3; 9 nucleotides match TRBD1. The CDR3 has 16 residues. J lost 1 base, V lost 0 bases, and 2 bases had no gene match. From germline, CDR1 is MNHEY and CDR2 SVGAGI. The CDR3 region is CASSYSGTGRTDTQYF. CDR3 DNA sequence: TGTGCCAGCAGTTACTCGGGGACAGGGCGCACAGATACGCAGTATTTT.

In its sample, this clone was seen once. The J gene is TRBJ1-2, the V gene TRBV6-5, with 8 positions matching TRBD1. Germline CDR1 is MNHEY and CDR2 is SVGAGI. The CDR3 contains 13 residues. V trimming: 0 bases; J trimming: 8 bases; junction bases outside the gene matches: 2. The CDR3: CASSYSAGGGYTF. In DNA, the CDR3 is TGTGCCAGCAGTTACTCGGCAGGGGGCGGCTACACCTTC.

This clone was detected ten times or more. The chain combines TRBV29-1 with TRBJ2-5, with D tentatively TRBD2 (5 bases). The CDR3 extends over 13 amino acids. The V gene lost 4 bases and the J gene lost 0 bases, with 9 bases spanning the gap. Germline CDR1 reads SQVTM; CDR2 reads ANQGSEA. CDR3 in DNA: TGCAGCGTTGGAGCGGCTTACCAAGAGACCCAGTACTTC. Residues: CSVGAAYQETQYF.

The rearrangement links TRBV4-3 to TRBJ1-2; no clear D gene. The CDR3 runs 15 residues. Trimming took 0 bases from V and 4 from J, leaving 12 bases between them. CDR1 is LGHNA and CDR2 is YSLEER in the germline V gene. The chain's CDR3 is CASSQDSGAGYGYTF. The DNA for the CDR3 is TGCGCCAGCAGCCAAGATTCGGGAGCGGGCTATGGCTACACCTTC.

This chain connects TRBV6-5 to TRBJ1-1; weak D call: TRBD1 (5 bases). CDR3 size: 15 residues. Trimming shortened V by 3 bases and J by 4 bases, and 15 bases separated the two germline ends. In germline, CDR1 is MNHEY, CDR2 SVGAGI. CDR3 residues: CASSYVRGVGTEAFF. As DNA, the CDR3 is TGTGCCAGCAGTTATGTTAGGGGTGTGGGCACTGAAGCTTTCTTT.

The rearrangement joins TRBV11-2 to TRBJ1-5; D remains unclear. Germline V gene data show CDR1 as SGHAT and CDR2 as FQNNGV. Trimming took off 5 bases at V and 0 bases at J, with 11 bases between the two ends. The CDR3 extends over 15 amino acids. In DNA, the CDR3 is TGTGCCAGCAGCGCCTCCGGGGTTAGCAATCAGCCCCAGCATTTT. It yields the protein CASSASGVSNQPQHF.

CDR3 protein: CASSLGGPDTQYF. The CDR3 DNA reads TGTGCCAGCAGCTTAGGAGGTCCAGATACGCAGTATTTT. The V call is TRBV7-6, the J call TRBJ2-3; D remains ambiguous. In germline, CDR1 is SGHVS, CDR2 FNYEAQ. The CDR3 contains 13 residues. V was clipped by 1 base and J by 4 bases, with 6 bases between them. Using reference TRBV7-6 and TRBJ2-3 for the parts outside the CDR3, the full variable domain is GAGVSQSPRYKVTKRGQDVALRCDPISGHVSLYWYRQALGQGPEFLTYFNYEAQQDKSGLPNDRFSAERPEGSISTLTIQRTEQRDSAMYRCASSLGGPDTQYFGPGTRLTVL.

The chain carries TRBV7-2 and TRBJ1-5; the match to TRBD1 covers 7 bases. CDR1 is SGHTA and CDR2 is FQGNSA in the germline V gene. Trimming took 5 bases from V and 7 from J; bases not matched to a gene: 5. The CDR3 runs to 13 residues. CDR3 residues: CASSPRGGQPQHF. CDR3 nucleotide sequence: TGTGCCAGCAGCCCCCGAGGGGGCCAGCCCCAGCATTTT.

V usage is TRBV5-1 and J usage is TRBJ1-1; D unresolved. Trimming removed 7 bases at V and 5 bases at J, with 15 bases between. The CDR3 covers 13 residues. The germline V gene has CDR1 SGHRS and CDR2 YFSETQ. CDR3 region: CASFGPTKTEAFF. The CDR3 nucleotides read TGCGCCAGCTTCGGTCCCACGAAGACTGAAGCTTTCTTT.

The CDR3 spells CASSLGDRGGNQPQHF. Here the CDR3 DNA reads TGCGCCAGCAGCTTGGGGGACAGGGGCGGCAATCAGCCCCAGCATTTT. This sequence joins TRBV5-1 and TRBJ1-5; 10 positions match TRBD1. This CDR3 has 16 residues. V lost 0 bases, J lost 2 bases, and 2 bases stayed unmatched. Germline CDR1 reads SGHRS; CDR2 reads YFSETQ.

The chain combines TRBV28 with TRBJ1-1; D gene uncertain. With 1 base removed from V and 2 bases from J, the gap between germline ends came to 8 bases. This CDR3 is built from 14 residues. Germline CDR1 and CDR2: MDHEN and SYDVKM. The CDR3 spells CASSLSTPNTEAFF. In DNA, the CDR3 is TGTGCCAGCAGTTTATCCACTCCTAACACTGAAGCTTTCTTT.

The chain has TRBV5-1 and TRBJ2-3, with 7 bases fitting TRBD2. The junction had 15 bases not matched to a gene; V was cut back by 0 bases and J by 2 bases. The CDR3 extends over 19 amino acids. Germline values: CDR1 SGHRS, CDR2 YFSETQ. The CDR3: CASSLAAGRNLGPTDTQYF. The CDR3 nucleotides read TGCGCCAGCAGCTTGGCTGCCGGGAGGAACTTGGGGCCCACAGATACGCAGTATTTT.

This clone was detected a few times. The chain carries TRBV6-1 and TRBJ2-3; 8 bases match TRBD2. CDR3 length equals 15 residues. The J segment lost 3 bases and the V segment lost 7 bases, leaving 9 bases of the junction unmatched. Germline V gene sequence: CDR1 MNHNS, CDR2 SASEGT. CDR3: CASIRGGLGTDTQYF. Here the CDR3 DNA reads TGTGCCAGCATACGGGGGGGCCTAGGTACAGATACGCAGTATTTT.

This clone turned up a few times. The chain has TRBV27 and TRBJ1-6; 12 bases are shared with TRBD1. The V segment lost 3 bases and the J segment 7 bases; nucleotides outside the gene matches: 10. Germline lookup yields CDR1 MNHEY and CDR2 SMNVEV (reference sequence). There are 18 residues in the CDR3. This CDR3 reads CASSLGTGGSLGNSPLHF. CDR3 nucleotides: TGTGCCAGCAGTTTGGGGACAGGGGGCTCTTTGGGGAATTCACCCCTCCACTTT.

This clone was picked up one time. J is TRBJ2-5 and V is TRBV19; 8 nucleotides line up with TRBD1. Germline V CDR1 and CDR2: LNHDA, SQIVND (reference sequence). J gave up 5 bases and V 4 bases, and 9 bases lay outside the gene matches. There are 15 residues in the CDR3. CDR3 protein: CASSSVGQGMETQYF. CDR3 sequence (DNA): TGTGCCAGTAGTAGCGTAGGACAGGGAATGGAGACCCAGTACTTC.